This T cell receptor (beta chain) appears in the sequencing data of a study of CD8+ T cells in alopecia areata. The CDR3 runs to 15 residues. After removal of 3 bases from V and 4 bases from J, the junction contained 5 bases not matched to a gene. RNA extraction and reverse transcription yielded cDNA as sequencing template. Clones were read by immunoSEQ multiplex PCR, and TCRdb kept only the in-frame ones, dropping some. Of around 100,000 clones in the sample, 45% to 60% were seen once. As concerns this clone: Antigen specificity is unknown.

Study results and limitations: Mice showed TCR sharing more clearly than patients did, possibly owing to HLA. Relative to normal scalp, lesional scalp, especially alopecia totalis/universalis, showed higher clonality.

The clonotype originates from a human donor in good health. The genes are TRBV23-1 and TRBJ2-5, with TRBD1 identical over 10 bases. TRBV23-1 counts as an open reading frame of uncertain function. Sample: CD4+ T cells sorted from blood. The CDR3 nucleotides read TGCGCCAGCAGTCAGGGGACAGGGGAACCAGAGACCCAGTACTTC. It specifies CASSQGTGEPETQYF.